These 29 T cell receptor beta chains came from one sample sequenced in a study of T cells generated in artificial thymic organoids. Organoids aggregated human HSPCs with DLL1-transduced murine MS5 stromal cells. Organoids were seeded with FACS-purified CD34+CD3- stem and progenitor cells depleted of residual T cells. The antigens for these receptors are not known. TCRalpha and TCRbeta libraries were amplified separately by semi-nested PCR with TRAC or TRBC reverse primers. TCRdb reprocessed the 5' RACE reads with MiXCR, giving one entry per CDR3 protein. The data show fewer than 9,500 distinct CDR3 sequences, roughly a quarter seen once. Specimen: naive CD8+ T cells grown in artificial thymic organoids from cord blood stem and progenitor cells. Documented subset: CD3+TCRalphabeta+CD8SP T cells; for blood, CD45RO-CCR7+ naive CD8+ T cells. All receptors derive from a human donor who gave cord blood stem cells for thymic organoid culture, a cardiac surgery patient who gave postnatal thymus, or a blood donor (not recorded which).

This clonotype is medium-sized within its sample. The rearrangement links TRBV6-5 to TRBJ2-7; TRBD1 aligns across 9 bases. The length of the CDR3 is 13 residues. V was clipped by 6 bases and J by 7 bases; unmatched bases: 7. Germline CDR1 MNHEY, CDR2 SVGAGI. CDR3 amino acids: CASSLWTGEEQYF. The CDR3 nucleotides read TGTGCCAGCAGCCTTTGGACAGGGGAGGAGCAGTACTTC.

This clonotype occurred a few times. This chain links TRBV9 with TRBJ1-6; D unresolved. Germline V gives CDR1 SGDLS, CDR2 YYNGEE. V was clipped by 4 bases and J by 3 bases, with 11 bases between them. The CDR3 sequence is 15 residues long. The CDR3 protein is CASSPRLCYNSPLHF. The CDR3 DNA sequence: TGTGCCAGCAGCCCCCGACTCTGCTATAATTCACCCCTCCACTTT.

In this sample, this clonotype turned up a few times. V is TRBV11-2 and J is TRBJ2-7, with a weak D call TRBD2 (6 bases). Germline loops: CDR1 SGHAT, CDR2 FQNNGV. The V gene lost 3 bases and the J gene lost 4 bases, with 25 bases spanning the gap. This CDR3 is built from 18 residues. CDR3 bases: TGTGCCAGCAGCTTCCAGGGTTGGAGGGAGTGGAGAGGATACGAGCAGTACTTC. The encoded protein is CASSFQGWREWRGYEQYF. Complete variable domain (other parts from reference TRBV11-2 and TRBJ2-7): EAGVAQSPRYKIIEKRQSVAFWCNPISGHATLYWYQQILGQGPKLLIQFQNNGVVDDSQLPKDRFSAERLKGVDSTLKIQPAKLEDSAVYLCASSFQGWREWRGYEQYFGPGTRLTVT.

A few counts support this clonotype. The chain uses TRBV27 and TRBJ2-1; 10 bases agree with TRBD2. With 8 bases clipped from V and 4 bases from J, the junction kept 5 bases outside the gene matches. This CDR3 is 14 amino acids long. Germline CDR1 is MNHEY and CDR2 is SMNVEV (reference sequence). The CDR3 is CASSERGGYNEQFF. For the CDR3, the DNA is TGTGCCAGCTCCGAGCGGGGGGGTTACAATGAGCAGTTCTTC.

Relative to its sample, this clonotype is medium-sized. The chain links TRBV19 to TRBJ2-7, with TRBD2 matching 8 bases. Germline V CDR1 and CDR2: LNHDA, SQIVND (reference sequence). The CDR3 extends over 15 amino acids. With V trimmed by 6 bases and J by 0 bases, 7 bases remained unmatched. The CDR3 reads CASSPGRAFSYEQYF. CDR3 sequence (DNA): TGTGCCAGTAGCCCCGGGAGGGCCTTCTCCTACGAGCAGTACTTC. Using reference TRBV19 and TRBJ2-7 for the parts outside the CDR3, the full variable domain is DGGITQSPKYLFRKEGQNVTLSCEQNLNHDAMYWYRQDPGQGLRLIYYSQIVNDFQKGDIAEGYSVSREKKESFPLTVTSAQKNPTAFYLCASSPGRAFSYEQYFGPGTRLTVT.

In this sample, this clonotype is medium-sized (0.01 to 0.1%). This chain connects TRBV9 to TRBJ2-1, with 12 bases fitting TRBD2. The length of the CDR3 is 15 residues. The V gene's germline CDR1 is SGDLS and CDR2 YYNGEE. V dropped 2 bases and J dropped 4; count of bases not matched to a gene: 1. In DNA form, the CDR3 reads TGTGCCAGCAGCGTCCTAGCGGGGGGGTACAATGAGCAGTTCTTC. It codes for CASSVLAGGYNEQFF.

The rearrangement links TRBV5-1 to TRBJ2-3; D is perhaps TRBD1 (5 bases). Per germline, CDR1 SGHRS and CDR2 YFSETQ. The CDR3 contains 12 residues. V was shortened by 3 bases and J by 5 bases, with 7 bases between the two germline ends. The CDR3 nucleotides are TGCGCCAGCAGCTCCCAGGGAGATACGCAGTATTTT. Its translation is CASSSQGDTQYF.

This clonotype counts as medium-sized. The chain is built from TRBV5-6 and TRBJ2-1, with D possibly being TRBD2 (5 bases). Trimming took 2 bases from V and 4 from J, leaving 13 bases between them. In germline, CDR1 is SGHDT, CDR2 YYEEEE. The CDR3 is made up of 15 amino acids. The CDR3 spells CASSFLGLPYNEQFF. The CDR3 DNA follows: TGTGCCAGCAGCTTTCTAGGACTCCCTTACAATGAGCAGTTCTTC.

The V gene is TRBV12-3 or TRBV12-4, the J gene TRBJ1-1, with D tentatively TRBD1 (6 bases). V lost 3 bases to trimming and J lost 0 bases, with 11 bases between them. This CDR3 contains 15 residues. CDR3 nucleotide sequence: TGTGCCAGCAGTTTCAGACAGGCACTGAACACTGAAGCTTTCTTT. It codes for CASSFRQALNTEAFF.

This clonotype was seen a few times. The chain carries TRBV18 and TRBJ1-4, with D tentatively TRBD1 (6 bases). The CDR3 has 14 residues. Germline CDR1 reads KGHSH; CDR2 reads LQKENI. V shed 6 bases and J shed 4 bases, with 12 bases lying between them. The CDR3 protein is CASSGQPLNEKLFF. CDR3 sequence (DNA): TGTGCCAGCTCTGGACAGCCCCTTAATGAAAAACTGTTTTTT. Complete variable domain (other parts from reference TRBV18 and TRBJ1-4): NAGVMQNPRHLVRRRGQEARLRCSPMKGHSHVYWYRQLPEEGLKFMVYLQKENIIDESGMPKERFSAEFPKEGPSILRIQQVVRGDSAAYFCASSGQPLNEKLFFGSGTQLSVL.

This chain joins TRBV20-1 and TRBJ1-2, with 8 nucleotides matching TRBD1. CDR1 and CDR2 (germline): DFQATT, SNEGSKA (reference sequence). The CDR3 extends over 14 amino acids. The junction had 6 bases not matched to a gene; V was cut back by 0 bases and J by 6 bases. CDR3 residues: CSARDLGRGHGYTF. The DNA for the CDR3 is TGCAGTGCTAGAGATCTAGGCAGGGGGCATGGCTACACCTTC.

A few counts support this clonotype. CDR3 coding DNA: TGCGCCAGCAGCTTCGGAAGGACTGGAAACACCATATATTTT. This translates into CASSFGRTGNTIYF. The chain joins TRBV5-1 to TRBJ1-3; D call uncertain. Trimming removed 2 bases at V and 2 bases at J, with 8 bases between. The V gene's germline CDR1 is SGHRS and CDR2 YFSETQ. The CDR3 has 14 residues.

About this clonotype itself: A junction boundary mismatches the germline segment, possibly from a read error. The chain recombines TRBV30 with TRBJ2-2; D assignment may be TRBD1 or TRBD2 (5 bases each). The CDR3 has 15 residues. Germline V gene data show CDR1 as GTSNPN and CDR2 as SVGIG (reference sequence). The CDR3 DNA reads as TGTGCCTGGAGTGCAGGGATAGTGAACACCGGGGAGCTGTTTTTC. Translated, it gives CAWSAGIVNTGELFF.

With regard to this clonotype: A read error may produce the germline difference seen at one junction end. The chain is built from TRBV5-6 and TRBJ2-3; 10 bases agree with TRBD1. The CDR3 is 13 amino acids. Germline CDR1 reads SGHDT; CDR2 reads YYEEEE. The CDR3 protein is CASRDRGPDTRYF. The CDR3 DNA is TGTGCCAGCCGGGACAGGGGTCCAGATACGCGGTATTTT.

With regard to this clonotype: This clone may be a read error of a much larger clone one base away. The chain carries TRBV5-1 and TRBJ1-4; D unresolved. Germline CDR1 and CDR2: SGHRS and YFSETQ. There are 14 residues in the CDR3. DNA of the CDR3: TGCGTCAGCAGCTCGTGGTACGGTGGAGAAAAACTGTTTTTT. As protein: CVSSSWYGGEKLFF.

The chain couples TRBV5-1 to TRBJ2-7; 8 nucleotides align to TRBD1. The junction had 8 bases not matched to a gene; V was cut back by 4 bases and J by 2 bases. The germline CDR1 and CDR2 sequences are SGHRS and YFSETQ. CDR3 size: 15 residues. The CDR3 region has the DNA TGCGCCAGCAGCCCCAGGGGGCCAGATCCCTACGAGCAGTACTTC. Its protein is CASSPRGPDPYEQYF.

This clonotype is medium-sized within its sample. This chain connects TRBV5-6 to TRBJ2-3; 8 bases are a match to TRBD1. The CDR3 is 14 residues long. From germline, CDR1 is SGHDT and CDR2 YYEEEE. The junction had 5 bases not matched to a gene; V was cut back by 5 bases and J by 3 bases. The CDR3 loop is CASSRQGATDTQYF. CDR3 coding DNA: TGTGCCAGCAGTAGGCAGGGGGCAACAGATACGCAGTATTTT.

This clonotype is classed as medium-sized. V usage is TRBV4-3 and J usage is TRBJ1-1; 9 bases match TRBD1. CDR1 and CDR2 (germline): LGHNA, YSLEER. The J segment lost 3 bases and the V segment lost 3 bases, leaving 5 bases of the junction unmatched. CDR3 length: 15 residues. CDR3 amino acids: CASSHYRTGDTEAFF. The CDR3 bases are TGCGCCAGCAGCCATTACAGGACAGGGGACACTGAAGCTTTCTTT.

This clonotype was seen only a few times. The J gene is TRBJ2-3, the V gene TRBV5-1; D not resolved. The length of the CDR3 is 13 residues. V lost 5 bases and J 5 bases, leaving 12 bases between the germline ends. Germline V CDR1 and CDR2: SGHRS, YFSETQ. The CDR3 DNA follows: TGCGCCAGCAGGACCCCCGCGGAAGATACGCAGTATTTT. This codes for CASRTPAEDTQYF.

The sample holds a few counts of this clonotype. The chain employs TRBV4-3 and TRBJ2-3; 9 bases are a match to TRBD2. With 5 bases clipped from V and 2 bases from J, the junction kept 14 bases outside the gene matches. This CDR3 is 18 amino acids long. Germline values: CDR1 LGHNA, CDR2 YSLEER. In DNA, the CDR3 is TGCGCCAGCAGCTTAACCGGGTTCCTAGCGGGGTCCACAGATACGCAGTATTTT. Translation: CASSLTGFLAGSTDTQYF.

With respect to this clonotype: A read error may explain this, as a much larger clone is one base away. The genes are TRBV7-2 and TRBJ2-7; 7 bases agree with TRBD1. Trimming removed 1 base from V and 3 bases from J; junction bases left unmatched: 6. The V gene's germline CDR1 is SGHTA and CDR2 FQGNSA. This CDR3 spans 15 amino acids. CDR3 sequence (DNA): TGTGCCAGCAGCTTAGTTGCAGGGGGTCTCTACGAGCAGTACTTC. Protein: CASSLVAGGLYEQYF.

A word on this clonotype: This may arise from a read error, as a much more abundant clone is one base away. Because it lacks the conserved phenylalanine or tryptophan at the end, this CDR3 is likely a read error. This sequence joins TRBV5-1 and TRBJ2-7; D is possibly TRBD1 (6 bases). The V end lost 1 base, the J end lost 5 bases, and 13 bases lay between the germline ends. CDR1 and CDR2 from the germline V gene are SGHRS and YFSETQ. This CDR3 has 14 amino acids. The CDR3 sequence: CASSLRQVSHEQYL. CDR3 DNA: TGCGCCAGCAGCTTGAGACAGGTGTCCCACGAGCAGTACCTC.

In this sample, this clonotype turned up a few times. V is TRBV4-2 and J is TRBJ1-6; weak D call: TRBD1 (6 bases). This CDR3 has 17 amino acids. V lost 1 base and J 2 bases, leaving 12 bases between the germline ends. Germline-derived CDR1 and CDR2 are LGHNA and YNFKEQ. CDR3 loop: CASSQVRWTAYNSPLHF. The DNA of the CDR3 is TGTGCCAGCAGCCAAGTGAGGTGGACAGCCTATAATTCACCCCTCCACTTT.

This clonotype ranks as medium-sized (0.01 to 0.1%). The chain couples TRBV7-4 to TRBJ2-2; possibly TRBD1 for D (6 bases). Deletions cut 3 bases from V and 3 bases from J, with 14 bases between. The CDR3 has 16 amino acids. CDR1 and CDR2 from the germline V gene are SGHVT and SQSDAQ. CDR3 amino acids: CASSLYRESDTGELFF. The CDR3 DNA reads as TGTGCCAGCAGCTTGTACAGGGAGTCGGACACCGGGGAGCTGTTTTTT. The whole variable domain, filled in from reference TRBV7-4 and TRBJ2-2, reads GAGVSQSPRYKVAKRGRDVALRCDSISGHVTLYWYRQTLGQGSEVLTYSQSDAQRDKSGRPSGRFSAERPERSVSTLKIQRTEQGDSAVYLCASSLYRESDTGELFFGEGSRLTVL.

The V gene is TRBV9, the J gene TRBJ2-1, with D perhaps matching TRBD1 or TRBD2 (5 bases each). Germline V CDR1 and CDR2: SGDLS, YYNGEE. The CDR3 loop spans 14 amino acids. Trimming left V 4 bases short and J 2 bases short, with 10 bases between. Here the CDR3 reads CASSLGPAYNEQFF. The DNA of the CDR3 is TGTGCCAGCAGCCTGGGACCGGCCTACAATGAGCAGTTCTTC.

In this sample, this clonotype is medium-sized. The V gene is TRBV12-3 or TRBV12-4, the J gene TRBJ1-6; possible D gene TRBD1, 6 bases. This CDR3 spans 14 amino acids. V lost 4 bases to trimming and J lost 10 bases, with 14 bases between them. The CDR3 protein is CASSWGRGESPLHF. CDR3 coding DNA: TGTGCCAGCAGTTGGGGCAGGGGAGAGTCACCCCTCCACTTT.

This clonotype showed up just a few times. The V and J genes are TRBV7-2 and TRBJ2-3; TRBD2 might be the D (6 bases). In germline, CDR1 is SGHTA, CDR2 FQGNSA. CDR3 length: 15 residues. V was cut by 1 base and J by 0 bases, with 8 bases left in between. CDR3 bases: TGTGCCAGCAGCTTAGGCGGGGACAGCACAGATACGCAGTATTTT. Translation: CASSLGGDSTDTQYF.

This clonotype has only one observation. The V gene is TRBV4-1, the J gene TRBJ2-7; D may correspond to TRBD1 or TRBD2 (6 bases each). This CDR3 comprises 15 residues. Germline CDR1 reads MGHRA; CDR2 reads YSYEKL. Trimming cost V 0 bases and J 5 bases, with 14 bases left between them. The CDR3 spells CASSQDRGGGNEQYF. The DNA for the CDR3 is TGCGCCAGCAGCCAAGACAGGGGAGGAGGGAACGAGCAGTACTTC.

The gene calls are TRBV6-1 and TRBJ2-7; maybe TRBD2 (5 bases). Germline assignment: CDR1 MNHNS and CDR2 SASEGT. V gave up 2 bases and J gave up 2 bases, with 7 bases separating them. CDR3 length: 13 amino acids. The CDR3 loop is CASSEPRAYEQYF. CDR3 nucleotide sequence: TGTGCCAGCAGTGAACCGCGGGCCTACGAGCAGTACTTC.